This T cell receptor (beta chain) is from a study of patients and donors after allogeneic stem cell transplantation. TCRdb recomputed calls from the RT-PCR reads with MiXCR, one row per CDR3 protein. The data contain about a million distinct CDR3 sequences, about a sixth of them singletons. This clonotype has a handful of counts. This sequence originates from a human donor who was either an allogeneic HSCT recipient or a stem cell or donor lymphocyte infusion donor (not recorded which). It is not recorded whose cells these are; they may come from a transplant donor. Specimen: blood, either unsorted or a sorted T cell fraction (not recorded which).

The CDR3 protein is CASSSGTGHNQPQHF. The CDR3 DNA reads TGTGCCAGCTCCTCAGGGACAGGGCACAATCAGCCCCAGCATTTT. The genes are TRBV6-1 and TRBJ1-5; TRBD1 agrees at 9 bases. Germline V lookup: CDR1 MNHNS, CDR2 SASEGT. Trimming at V came to 8 bases and at J to 3 bases, leaving 8 bases not matched to a gene. The CDR3 runs 15 residues.